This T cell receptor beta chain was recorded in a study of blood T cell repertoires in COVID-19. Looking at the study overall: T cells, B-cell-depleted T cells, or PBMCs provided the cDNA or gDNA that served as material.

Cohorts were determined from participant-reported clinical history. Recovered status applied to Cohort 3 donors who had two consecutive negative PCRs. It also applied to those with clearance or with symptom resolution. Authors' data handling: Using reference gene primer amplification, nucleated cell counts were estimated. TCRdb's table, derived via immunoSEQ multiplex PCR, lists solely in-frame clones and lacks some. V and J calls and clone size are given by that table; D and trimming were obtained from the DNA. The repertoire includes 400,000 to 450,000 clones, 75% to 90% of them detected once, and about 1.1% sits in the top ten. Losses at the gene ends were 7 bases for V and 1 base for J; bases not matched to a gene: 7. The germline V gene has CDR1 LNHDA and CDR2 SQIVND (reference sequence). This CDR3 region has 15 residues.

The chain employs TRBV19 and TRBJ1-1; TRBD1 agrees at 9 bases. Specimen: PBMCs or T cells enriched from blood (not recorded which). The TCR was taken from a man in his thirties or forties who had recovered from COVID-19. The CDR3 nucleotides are TGTGCCAGTATAGGGACAGGGAGACAGAACACTGAAGCTTTCTTT. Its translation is CASIGTGRQNTEAFF. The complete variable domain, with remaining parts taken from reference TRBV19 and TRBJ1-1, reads DGGITQSPKYLFRKEGQNVTLSCEQNLNHDAMYWYRQDPGQGLRLIYYSQIVNDFQKGDIAEGYSVSREKKESFPLTVTSAQKNPTAFYLCASIGTGRQNTEAFFGQGTRLTVV.